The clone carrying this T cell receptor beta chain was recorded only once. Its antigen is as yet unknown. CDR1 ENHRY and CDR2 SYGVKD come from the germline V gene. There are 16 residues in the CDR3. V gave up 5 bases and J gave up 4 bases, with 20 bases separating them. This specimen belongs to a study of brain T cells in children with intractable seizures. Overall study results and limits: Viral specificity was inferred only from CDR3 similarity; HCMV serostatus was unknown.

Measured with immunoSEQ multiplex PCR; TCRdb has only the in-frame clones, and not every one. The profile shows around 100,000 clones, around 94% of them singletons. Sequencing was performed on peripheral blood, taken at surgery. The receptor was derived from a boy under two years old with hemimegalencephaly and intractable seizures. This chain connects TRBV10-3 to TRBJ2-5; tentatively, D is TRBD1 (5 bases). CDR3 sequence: CAISQPPPRVGETQYF. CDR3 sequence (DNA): TGTGCCATCAGTCAGCCTCCACCCAGGGTGGGAGAGACCCAGTACTTC.